Shown below are 27 T cell receptor beta chains from a single sample sequenced in a study of radiotherapy plus CTLA-4 blockade in lung cancer. Method: immunoSEQ multiplex PCR; TCRdb's copy keeps in-frame clones and lacks some. The table lists roughly 85,000 clones, roughly 86% of them singletons. The material was peripheral blood, obtained from a patient treated with radiotherapy plus ipilimumab. The receptor set was obtained from a human donor with non-small cell lung cancer that progressed on radiotherapy plus ipilimumab.

The rearrangement uses TRBV6-5 and TRBJ2-5; D perhaps matches TRBD2 (6 bases). The end of the DNA is better explained by TRBJ2-7, so the J call may be wrong. Germline CDR1 is MNHEY and CDR2 is SVGAGI. The CDR3 covers 14 residues. The CDR3 nucleotides are TGTGCCAGCACCCGTCGGGGGAAACACTACGAGCAGTACTTC. Protein: CASTRRGKHYEQYF.

The rearrangement uses TRBV5-4 and TRBJ1-4; 8 bases are a match to TRBD1. J was trimmed by 7 bases and V by 4 bases; bases with no gene match: 9. The CDR3 is 15 residues long. Germline CDR1 and CDR2: SGHNT and YYREEE (reference sequence). CDR3 in amino acids: CASSRPGGAGEKLFF. The CDR3 nucleotides read TGTGCCAGCAGCAGGCCAGGGGGCGCGGGTGAAAAACTGTTTTTT. The full variable domain, rest sourced from reference TRBV5-4 and TRBJ1-4, is ETGVTQSPTHLIKTRGQQVTLRCSSQSGHNTVSWYQQALGQGPQFIFQYYREEENGRGNFPPRFSGLQFPNYSSELNVNALELDDSALYLCASSRPGGAGEKLFFGSGTQLSVL.

The sample holds a few counts of this clone. The gene calls are TRBV9 and TRBJ1-4; possible D gene TRBD1, 5 bases. Deletions cut 0 bases from V and 5 bases from J, with 14 bases between. Germline V gene sequence: CDR1 SGDLS, CDR2 YYNGEE. The CDR3 runs to 16 residues. The CDR3 spells CASSVDGTALNEKLFF. The CDR3, as DNA: TGTGCCAGCAGCGTAGATGGGACCGCCCTCAATGAAAAACTGTTTTTT.

This clone came up once. This rearrangement joins TRBV27 to TRBJ2-1; D not resolved. The germline gives CDR1 MNHEY, CDR2 SMNVEV (reference sequence). The length of the CDR3 is 16 residues. The V end was cut by 5 bases, the J end by 0 bases, with 14 bases between. CDR3: CASSTLSTSSYNEQFF. DNA of the CDR3: TGTGCCAGCAGTACCCTCAGTACGAGCTCCTACAATGAGCAGTTCTTC.

The V call is TRBV10-3, the J call TRBJ1-1; TRBD1 might be the D (6 bases). V lost 4 bases, J lost 3 bases, and 15 bases lay in between. Germline V gene sequence: CDR1 ENHRY, CDR2 SYGVKD. The CDR3 is made up of 15 amino acids. The CDR3 reads CAISGWGPGDTEAFF. The CDR3 DNA sequence: TGTGCCATCAGTGGCTGGGGCCCAGGGGACACTGAAGCTTTCTTT.

The chain combines TRBV2 with TRBJ1-1, with D perhaps TRBD1 (6 bases). The germline V gene has CDR1 SNHLY and CDR2 FYNNEI. With 4 bases removed from V and 0 bases from J, the gap between germline ends came to 6 bases. This CDR3 is 13 amino acids long. CDR3 residues: CASSGQVNTEAFF. The DNA of the CDR3 is TGTGCCAGCAGTGGACAGGTGAACACTGAAGCTTTCTTT.

The chain is built from TRBV14 and TRBJ2-3; D is possibly TRBD2 (5 bases). Between the trimmed V and J ends, which lost 1 base and 2 bases, there was a span of 28 bases. CDR1 SGHDN and CDR2 FVKESK come from the germline V gene. The length of the CDR3 is 21 residues. CDR3 residues: CASSQVWQERGRFRATDTQYF. For the CDR3, the DNA is TGTGCCAGCAGCCAAGTGTGGCAGGAGCGAGGGCGGTTCCGGGCCACAGATACGCAGTATTTT.

This chain connects TRBV21-1 to TRBJ2-1; the table's D call, TRBD2, was not checked against the DNA. TRBV21-1 represents a pseudogene. This CDR3 contains 18 residues. CDR3 residues: CASSKEKPPGVVGNEQFF. The CDR3 region has the DNA TGTGCCAGCAGCAAAGAGAAACCACCGGGAGTAGTGGGTAATGAGCAGTTCTTC.

The V and J genes are TRBV10-3 and TRBJ2-1; TRBD1 aligns across 8 bases. Germline V gene data show CDR1 as ENHRY and CDR2 as SYGVKD. Losses at the gene ends were 0 bases for V and 7 bases for J; bases not matched to a gene: 5. This CDR3 is built from 15 residues. The CDR3 nucleotides read TGTGCCATCAGTGAGTCCAGGACAGGGTGGAATGAGCAGTTCTTC. This translates into CAISESRTGWNEQFF.

The chain combines TRBV5-1 with TRBJ1-3; D gene unclear. From germline, CDR1 is SGHRS and CDR2 YFSETQ. Trimming stripped 4 bases from V and 0 bases from J, with 8 bases between. This CDR3 region has 14 residues. The CDR3, as DNA: TGCGCCAGCAGCCCAGAGCTCTCTGGAAACACCATATATTTT. Translating gives CASSPELSGNTIYF.

The chain is built from TRBV27 and TRBJ1-5, with D tentatively TRBD1 (6 bases). Trimming took off 5 bases at V and 6 bases at J, with 23 bases between the two ends. Germline CDR1 MNHEY, CDR2 SMNVEV (reference sequence). The CDR3 sequence is 17 residues long. The CDR3 is CASSTQRGGRAAQPQHF. Written as DNA, the CDR3 is TGTGCCAGCAGTACCCAGAGGGGGGGAAGGGCAGCTCAGCCCCAGCATTTT.

The chain uses TRBV9 and TRBJ1-2; weak D call: TRBD1 (5 bases). This CDR3 region has 15 residues. The germline V gene has CDR1 SGDLS and CDR2 YYNGEE. V was clipped by 9 bases and J by 0 bases, with 18 bases between them. The CDR3 is CANKAGAGPNYGYTF. CDR3 sequence (DNA): TGTGCCAACAAAGCGGGTGCAGGGCCTAACTATGGCTACACCTTC.

Remarks on this clone: The junction shows a germline mismatch at one end, possibly a read error. The chain combines TRBV29-1 with TRBJ2-5, with TRBD2 as a possible D gene (7 bases). CDR1 is SQVTM, CDR2 ANQGSEA, per germline. This CDR3 is 12 amino acids long. Written as DNA, the CDR3 is TGCAGCGTTGAACGAGGGGGGGGGACCCTGTACTTC. Its protein is CSVERGGGTLYF.

The chain recombines TRBV11-3 with TRBJ1-2; TRBD1 agrees at 7 bases. This CDR3 spans 14 amino acids. Per the germline V gene, CDR1 is SGHNT and CDR2 is YENEEA. V lost 4 bases to trimming and J lost 1 base; unmatched junction nucleotides: 3. The CDR3 loop is CASSSGGGNYGYTF. Here the CDR3 DNA reads TGTGCCAGCAGCTCAGGGGGGGGTAACTATGGCTACACCTTC. Filled out from reference TRBV11-3 and TRBJ1-2, the complete variable domain reads EAGVVQSPRYKIIEKKQPVAFWCNPISGHNTLYWYLQNLGQGPELLIRYENEEAVDDSQLPKDRFSAERLKGVDSTLKIQPAELGDSAVYLCASSSGGGNYGYTFGSGTRLTVV.

This chain links TRBV11-2 with TRBJ1-1; D remains ambiguous. Germline lookup yields CDR1 SGHAT and CDR2 FQNNGV. This CDR3 has 14 amino acids. V dropped 1 base and J dropped 1 base, with 7 bases sitting between them. In DNA, the CDR3 is TGTGCCAGCAGCTTAGCTTTGGGGAACACTGAAGCTTTCTTT. This sequence encodes CASSLALGNTEAFF.

Turning to this clone: The sample contains more than one DNA sequence encoding this CDR3. The chain has TRBV19 and TRBJ2-7, with a weak D call TRBD2 (5 bases). Trimming stripped 5 bases from V and 3 bases from J, with 11 bases between. Germline loops: CDR1 LNHDA, CDR2 SQIVND (reference sequence). The CDR3 covers 13 residues. The CDR3 protein is CASSLGRGYEQYF. The CDR3 nucleotides are TGTGCCAGTAGTCTAGGACGGGGCTACGAGCAGTACTTC. The variable domain in full, completed from reference TRBV19 and TRBJ2-7, reads DGGITQSPKYLFRKEGQNVTLSCEQNLNHDAMYWYRQDPGQGLRLIYYSQIVNDFQKGDIAEGYSVSREKKESFPLTVTSAQKNPTAFYLCASSLGRGYEQYFGPGTRLTVT.

The rearrangement uses TRBV5-1 and TRBJ2-7; D may be TRBD2 (7 bases). Between the trimmed V and J ends, which lost 1 base and 2 bases, there was a span of 22 bases. CDR1 and CDR2 from the germline V gene are SGHRS and YFSETQ. The CDR3 contains 18 residues. The CDR3 region has the DNA TGCGCCAGCAGCTTGCGGTCACAGGGTACAGCGGGAACCTACGAGCAGTACTTC. Translating it yields CASSLRSQGTAGTYEQYF.

The rearrangement uses TRBV19 and TRBJ1-1, with unresolved D. CDR1 and CDR2 from the germline V gene are LNHDA and SQIVND (reference sequence). V lost 3 bases, J lost 4 bases, and 9 bases lay in between. The CDR3 covers 13 residues. CDR3 sequence reads: CASSIAAGTEAFF. CDR3 coding DNA: TGTGCCAGTAGTATTGCGGCCGGCACTGAAGCTTTCTTT.

This clone has a single count. The CDR3 sequence is CATSYPGGDTQYF. For the CDR3, the DNA is TGTGCCACATCTTACCCGGGAGGTGATACGCAGTATTTT. J is TRBJ2-3 and V is TRBV5-4; 7 bases agree with TRBD2. The V segment lost 9 bases and the J segment 6 bases; nucleotides outside the gene matches: 10. This CDR3 region has 13 residues. From germline, CDR1 is SGHNT and CDR2 YYREEE (reference sequence).

This rearrangement joins TRBV7-9 to TRBJ1-3; D is unresolved. Trimming removed 5 bases at V and 4 bases at J, with 18 bases between. The CDR3 covers 16 residues. The germline V gene has CDR1 SEHNR and CDR2 FQNEAQ (reference sequence). The CDR3 DNA reads TGTGCCAGCAGCCCTAACCCGGGGATCTCGGGAAACACCATATATTTT. Amino acids: CASSPNPGISGNTIYF.

This rearrangement joins TRBV5-4 to TRBJ2-1, with 12 bases matching TRBD2. The V gene's germline CDR1 is SGHNT and CDR2 YYREEE (reference sequence). This CDR3 spans 18 amino acids. After removal of 3 bases from V and 0 bases from J, the junction contained 7 bases not matched to a gene. The CDR3 here is CASSSGLAGPSSYNEQFF. CDR3 nucleotides: TGTGCCAGCAGCTCGGGACTAGCGGGTCCTAGCTCCTACAATGAGCAGTTCTTC. Supplemented by reference TRBV5-4 and TRBJ2-1, the full variable domain reads ETGVTQSPTHLIKTRGQQVTLRCSSQSGHNTVSWYQQALGQGPQFIFQYYREEENGRGNFPPRFSGLQFPNYSSELNVNALELDDSALYLCASSSGLAGPSSYNEQFFGPGTRLTVL.

The chain carries TRBV5-1 and TRBJ1-5, with unresolved D. From germline, CDR1 is SGHRS and CDR2 YFSETQ. This CDR3 has 17 amino acids. V gave up 4 bases and J gave up 2 bases, with 19 bases separating them. Written as DNA, the CDR3 is TGCGCCAGCAGCCCCGGAGAGATTAGGCTAGGCAATCAGCCCCAGCATTTT. As protein: CASSPGEIRLGNQPQHF.

This chain joins TRBV7-9 and TRBJ2-5, with 8 bases lining up with TRBD2. Trimming removed 5 bases from V and 5 bases from J; junction bases left unmatched: 10. Germline CDR1 SEHNR, CDR2 FQNEAQ (reference sequence). This CDR3 spans 15 amino acids. The CDR3 bases are TGTGCCAGCAGCAAATCGACTAGCGCCGCGGAGACCCAGTACTTC. Its protein product is CASSKSTSAAETQYF.

V gene TRBV30 combines with J gene TRBJ2-3, with a possible D match to TRBD2 (5 bases). V was clipped by 0 bases and J by 2 bases, with 12 bases between them. The CDR3 runs 15 residues. Germline V gene sequence: CDR1 GTSNPN, CDR2 SVGIG (reference sequence). The CDR3 sequence: CAWSVRGADTDTQYF. CDR3 bases: TGTGCCTGGAGTGTACGAGGAGCGGACACAGATACGCAGTATTTT.

This rearrangement joins TRBV29-1 to TRBJ2-2; 7 bases fit TRBD1. The CDR3 is 15 residues long. Trimming removed 6 bases from V and 7 bases from J; junction bases left unmatched: 14. Germline V gene sequence: CDR1 SQVTM, CDR2 ANQGSEA. CDR3 sequence: CSVPGTGDGYGELFF. In DNA, the CDR3 is TGCAGCGTCCCCGGTACAGGGGATGGGTACGGGGAGCTGTTTTTT.

The V call is TRBV5-1, the J call TRBJ2-7; D is possibly TRBD1 or TRBD2 (5 bases each). CDR3 length: 13 residues. Per germline, CDR1 SGHRS and CDR2 YFSETQ. V lost 1 base and J 4 bases, leaving 9 bases between the germline ends. The CDR3 nucleotides are TGCGCCAGCAGCTTGTTGAGGGGTTACGAGCAGTACTTC. This sequence encodes CASSLLRGYEQYF.

This clone was seen once. The V gene is TRBV4-2, the J gene TRBJ2-7; 7 nucleotides line up with TRBD1. CDR1 and CDR2 (germline): LGHNA, YNFKEQ. The CDR3 covers 16 residues. J gave up 2 bases and V 0 bases, and 7 bases lay outside the gene matches. CDR3: CASSQEGTVNAYEQYF. The CDR3 DNA sequence: TGTGCCAGCAGCCAAGAAGGGACAGTGAACGCCTACGAGCAGTACTTC.